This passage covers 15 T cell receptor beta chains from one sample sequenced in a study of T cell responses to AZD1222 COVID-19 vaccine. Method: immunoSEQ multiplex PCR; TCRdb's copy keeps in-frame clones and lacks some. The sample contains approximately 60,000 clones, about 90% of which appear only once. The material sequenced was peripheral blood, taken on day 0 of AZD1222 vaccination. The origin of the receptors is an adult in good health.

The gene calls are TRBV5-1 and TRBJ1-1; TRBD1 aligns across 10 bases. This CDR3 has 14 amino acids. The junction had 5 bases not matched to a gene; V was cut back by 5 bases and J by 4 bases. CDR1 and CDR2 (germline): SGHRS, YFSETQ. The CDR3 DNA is TGCGCCAGCAGGACAGGGGGCGAGGGCACTGAAGCTTTCTTT. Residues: CASRTGGEGTEAFF.

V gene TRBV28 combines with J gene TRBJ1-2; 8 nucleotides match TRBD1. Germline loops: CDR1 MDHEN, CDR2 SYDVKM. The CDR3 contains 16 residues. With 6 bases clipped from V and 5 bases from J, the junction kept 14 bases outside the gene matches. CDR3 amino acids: CASRSPGQGVGYGYTF. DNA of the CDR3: TGTGCCAGCAGATCCCCCGGACAGGGTGTAGGGTATGGCTACACCTTC.

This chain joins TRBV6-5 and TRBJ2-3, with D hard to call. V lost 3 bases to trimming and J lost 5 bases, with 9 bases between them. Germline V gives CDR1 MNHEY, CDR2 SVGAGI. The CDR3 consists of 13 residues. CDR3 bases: TGTGCCAGCAGTTATAGCACCTTAGATACGCAGTATTTT. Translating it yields CASSYSTLDTQYF.

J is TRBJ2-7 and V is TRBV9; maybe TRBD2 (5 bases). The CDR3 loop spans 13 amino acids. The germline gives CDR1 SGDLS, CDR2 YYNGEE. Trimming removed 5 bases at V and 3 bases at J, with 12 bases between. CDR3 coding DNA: TGTGCCAGCAGTCAAGCGGACCACTACGAGCAGTACTTC. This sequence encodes CASSQADHYEQYF.

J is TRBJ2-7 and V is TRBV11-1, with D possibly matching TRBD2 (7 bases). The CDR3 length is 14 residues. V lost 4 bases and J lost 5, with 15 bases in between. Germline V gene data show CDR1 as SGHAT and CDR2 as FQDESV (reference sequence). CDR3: CASSSQGSGNEQYF. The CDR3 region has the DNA TGTGCCAGCAGCTCTCAGGGGAGCGGGAACGAGCAGTACTTC.

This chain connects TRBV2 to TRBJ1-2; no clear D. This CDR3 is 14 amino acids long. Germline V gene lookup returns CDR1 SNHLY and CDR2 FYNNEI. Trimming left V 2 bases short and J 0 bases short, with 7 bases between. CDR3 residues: CASSERTTNYGYTF. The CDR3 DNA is TGTGCCAGCAGTGAACGCACCACTAACTATGGCTACACCTTC.

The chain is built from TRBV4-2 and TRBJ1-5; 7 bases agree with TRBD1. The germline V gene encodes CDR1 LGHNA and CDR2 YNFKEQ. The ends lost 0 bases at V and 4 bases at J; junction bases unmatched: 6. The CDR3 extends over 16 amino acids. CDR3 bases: TGTGCCAGCAGCCAAGATGAGGCAGGGGGAAATCAGCCCCAGCATTTT. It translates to CASSQDEAGGNQPQHF.

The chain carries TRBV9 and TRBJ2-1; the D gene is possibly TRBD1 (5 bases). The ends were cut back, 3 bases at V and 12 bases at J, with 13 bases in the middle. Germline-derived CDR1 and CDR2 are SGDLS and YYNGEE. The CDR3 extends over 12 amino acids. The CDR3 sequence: CASSEGEGVQFF. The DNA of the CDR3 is TGTGCCAGCAGCGAAGGGGAAGGGGTGCAGTTCTTC.

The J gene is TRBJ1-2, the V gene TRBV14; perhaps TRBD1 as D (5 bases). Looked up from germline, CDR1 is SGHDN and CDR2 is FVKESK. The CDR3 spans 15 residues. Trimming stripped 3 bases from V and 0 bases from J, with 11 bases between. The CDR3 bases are TGTGCCAGCAGCCAGGGACGGCCGTCTAACTATGGCTACACCTTC. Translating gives CASSQGRPSNYGYTF.

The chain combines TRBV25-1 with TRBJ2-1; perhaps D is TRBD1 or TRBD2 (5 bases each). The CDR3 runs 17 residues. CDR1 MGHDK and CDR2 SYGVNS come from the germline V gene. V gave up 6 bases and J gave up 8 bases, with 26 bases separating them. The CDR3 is CASSSGAGLIGYDEQFF. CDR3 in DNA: TGTGCCAGCAGCTCCGGGGCAGGGTTGATTGGATACGATGAGCAGTTCTTC.

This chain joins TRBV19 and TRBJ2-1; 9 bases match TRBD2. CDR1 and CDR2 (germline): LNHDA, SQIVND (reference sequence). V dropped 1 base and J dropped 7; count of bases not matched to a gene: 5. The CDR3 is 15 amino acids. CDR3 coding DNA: TGTGCCAGTAGTATAGTTGGCGGGAGGGTGAATGAGCAGTTCTTC. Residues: CASSIVGGRVNEQFF.

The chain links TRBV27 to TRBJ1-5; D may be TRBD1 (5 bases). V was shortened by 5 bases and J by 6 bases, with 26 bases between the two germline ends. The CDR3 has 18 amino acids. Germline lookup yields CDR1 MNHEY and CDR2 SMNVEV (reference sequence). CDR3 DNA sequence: TGTGCCAGCAGTCCACAACCATACCGGGACCGGGCCCGTCAGCCCCAGCATTTT. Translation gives CASSPQPYRDRARQPQHF.

In nucleotides, the CDR3 is TGTGCCAGCAGTTCACTGGGACTAGCGGACAACAATGAGCAGTTCTTC. It encodes CASSSLGLADNNEQFF. The V and J genes are TRBV6-5 and TRBJ2-1, with 11 bases that match TRBD2. The germline V gene encodes CDR1 MNHEY and CDR2 SVGAGI. J was trimmed by 5 bases and V by 4 bases; bases with no gene match: 7. This CDR3 region has 16 residues.

As DNA, the CDR3 is TGTGCCATCAGTGATCCAAGCGGGAGGGCCGACGAGCAGTACTTC. Protein sequence: CAISDPSGRADEQYF. The chain joins TRBV10-3 to TRBJ2-7; 10 bases agree with TRBD2. This CDR3 region has 15 residues. V trimming: 3 bases; J trimming: 5 bases; junction bases outside the gene matches: 7. Germline V gene data show CDR1 as ENHRY and CDR2 as SYGVKD.

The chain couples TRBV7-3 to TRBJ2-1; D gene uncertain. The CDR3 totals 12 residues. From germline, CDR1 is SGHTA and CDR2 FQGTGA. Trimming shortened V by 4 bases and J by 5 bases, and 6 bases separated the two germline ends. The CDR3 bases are TGTGCCAGCAGCTCTAGAGACAATGAGCAGTTCTTC. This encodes CASSSRDNEQFF. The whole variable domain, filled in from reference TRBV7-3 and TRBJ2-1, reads GAGVSQTPSNKVTEKGKYVELRCDPISGHTALYWYRQSLGQGPEFLIYFQGTGAADDSGLPNDRFFAVRPEGSVSTLKIQRTERGDSAVYLCASSSRDNEQFFGPGTRLTVL.